The rows below give T cell receptor beta chains drawn from one sample of a study of cytomegalovirus exposure and HLA in healthy donors. Data came from immunoSEQ multiplex PCR; TCRdb stores just in-frame clones and leaves some out. Here the sample spans about 130,000 clones, about four fifths being singletons. The material sequenced was PBMCs. Every receptor here comes from a male donor in good health and CMV-seropositive. Each CDR3 is given with its conserved first and last residue. The D gene is left open where the match is weak. Not all rows give a size; the values are once, few, many and, for expanded clones, a class.

cdr3_aa	cdr3_nt	d_call	j_call	v_call	clone_size
CASRTLTSSGANVLTF	TGTGCCAGCAGGACACTGACAAGTTCTGGGGCCAACGTCCTGACTTTC	.	TRBJ2-6	TRBV28	.
CASSLEGTSGTYEQYF	TGTGCCAGCAGCTTAGAGGGGACTAGCGGGACCTACGAGCAGTACTTC	TRBD2	TRBJ2-7	TRBV7-3	.
CASSQGAPSAGNTIYF	TGTGCCAGCTCACAGGGGGCACCCTCTGCAGGAAACACCATATATTTT	TRBD1	TRBJ1-3	TRBV5-6	.
CASSYTREGSDADTQYF	TGTGCCAGCAGCTATACCCGGGAGGGGAGTGATGCAGATACGCAGTATTTT	TRBD2	TRBJ2-3	TRBV11-2	.
CASSVEAFAGGDTGELFF	TGTGCCAGCAGCGTAGAAGCCTTTGCGGGGGGTGACACCGGGGAGCTGTTTTTT	TRBD2	TRBJ2-2	TRBV9	.
CASSLGLAGVHEQFF	TGTGCCAGCAGCCTAGGGCTAGCGGGAGTACATGAGCAGTTCTTC	TRBD2	TRBJ2-1	TRBV13	.
CASSENYRASYNEQFF	TGTGCCAGCAGTGAAAACTACCGAGCCTCCTACAATGAGCAGTTCTTC	.	TRBJ2-1	TRBV6-1	.
CAWSGKGADLYTGELFF	TGTGCCTGGAGTGGAAAGGGGGCGGATTTATACACCGGGGAGCTGTTTTTT	TRBD1	TRBJ2-2	TRBV30	.
CASSLVLAGANEQFF	TGTGCCAGCAGCTTAGTACTAGCGGGGGCCAATGAGCAGTTCTTC	TRBD2	TRBJ2-1	TRBV7-2	.
CAWTKDRGNTEAFF	TGTGCCTGGACGAAGGACAGGGGGAACACTGAAGCTTTCTTT	TRBD1	TRBJ1-1	TRBV30	.
CASSMATVRPLADTQYF	TGTGCCAGTAGTATGGCGACAGTGAGGCCCCTGGCAGATACGCAGTATTTT	.	TRBJ2-3	TRBV19	.
CASSSHTPGVLGYNEQFF	TGTGCCAGCAGTTCCCATACCCCAGGGGTACTGGGGTACAATGAGCAGTTCTTC	.	TRBJ2-1	TRBV28	.
CASSGRPGDTQYF	TGTGCCAGCAGTGGGAGGCCCGGGGATACGCAGTATTTT	.	TRBJ2-3	TRBV6-5	.
CASSFNPPIGTQYF	TGTGCCAGCAGCTTCAACCCCCCTATCGGGACCCAGTACTTC	.	TRBJ2-5	TRBV7-2	.
CASRGSSGSKPYEQYF	TGTGCCAGCAGGGGGTCTAGCGGGAGTAAGCCCTACGAGCAGTACTTC	TRBD2	TRBJ2-7	TRBV2	.
CASSQDWRTDTQYF	TGCGCCAGCAGCCAAGATTGGAGAACAGATACGCAGTATTTT	.	TRBJ2-3	TRBV4-1	few
CASTSGRTGPYF	TGTGCCAGCACCAGTGGTCGGACAGGGCCTTACTTC	TRBD1	TRBJ2-7	TRBV28	.
CASSLDRGLSYEQYF	TGCGCCAGCAGCTTGGACAGGGGACTCTCCTACGAGCAGTACTTC	.	TRBJ2-7	TRBV5-1	.
CAWRARGQAAYNEQFF	TGTGCCTGGAGGGCTAGGGGACAGGCAGCCTACAATGAGCAGTTCTTC	TRBD1	TRBJ2-1	TRBV30	once
CASSQSGHGTEAFF	TGTGCCAGCAGTCAGTCAGGCCACGGCACTGAAGCTTTCTTT	.	TRBJ1-1	TRBV2	.
CASSPHKAGGPAFGETQYF	TGTGCCAGCAGTCCACACAAAGCGGGAGGACCGGCTTTTGGAGAGACCCAGTACTTC	TRBD2	TRBJ2-5	TRBV7-9	.
CASSLGRGAYNSPLHF	TGTGCCAGCAGCTTAGGCAGGGGAGCGTATAATTCACCCCTCCACTTT	.	TRBJ1-6	TRBV7-8	.
CASSLAMASYQNEQFF	TGTGCCAGCAGCTTAGCGATGGCTAGTTACCAGAATGAGCAGTTCTTC	.	TRBJ2-1	TRBV7-9	.
CASSFGRGFYGYTF	TGTGCCAGCAGCTTCGGGAGGGGCTTCTATGGCTACACCTTC	.	TRBJ1-2	TRBV2	.
CATSRHLGFLSTDTQYF	TGTGCCACCAGCAGACACTTGGGCTTTTTGAGCACAGATACGCAGTATTTT	.	TRBJ2-3	TRBV15	.
CASSLAPDSEAFF	TGCGCCAGCAGCTTGGCCCCGGACAGTGAAGCTTTCTTT	.	TRBJ1-1	TRBV5-1	.